The 32 T cell receptor beta chains in this list originate from one sample, sequenced in a study of blood T cell repertoires in COVID-19. Assay used: immunoSEQ multiplex PCR; TCRdb lists only in-frame clones, some missing. The sample includes some 100,000 clones, around 89% seen only once; the top ten take under 20%. Sequenced material: peripheral blood. Receptor source: a human donor with acute or convalescent COVID-19. The donor label of this sample is uncertain.

The rearrangement joins TRBV2 to TRBJ2-4, with TRBD2 identical over 12 bases. Germline lookup yields CDR1 SNHLY and CDR2 FYNNEI. The CDR3 totals 15 residues. V dropped 4 bases and J dropped 7; count of bases not matched to a gene: 5. The CDR3 loop reads CASSASGRAWNIQYF. CDR3 nucleotides: TGTGCCAGCAGTGCTAGCGGGAGGGCCTGGAACATTCAGTACTTC.

The J gene is TRBJ2-1, the V gene TRBV28; TRBD1 matches at 11 bases. Unmatched junction bases numbered 3, after V lost 2 bases and J lost 6 bases. This CDR3 is built from 15 residues. From germline, CDR1 is MDHEN and CDR2 SYDVKM. The CDR3 coding sequence is TGTGCCAGCAGTTTACGGACAGGGGGCCGCAATGAGCAGTTCTTC. It codes for CASSLRTGGRNEQFF.

This clone was observed a handful of times. The gene calls are TRBV28 and TRBJ1-5, with 7 bases fitting TRBD1. V gave up 4 bases and J gave up 7 bases; unmatched junction bases: 16. The CDR3 spans 17 residues. The V gene's germline CDR1 is MDHEN and CDR2 SYDVKM. The CDR3 is CASSSHRIGRGWQPQHF. The CDR3 region has the DNA TGTGCCAGCAGTTCCCATAGGATTGGCAGGGGGTGGCAGCCCCAGCATTTT.

The genes are TRBV27 and TRBJ2-2, with 8 bases fitting TRBD2. The trim removed 6 bases at V and 8 bases at J, leaving 5 bases unmatched. The CDR3 is 13 amino acids. Germline V gene lookup returns CDR1 MNHEY and CDR2 SMNVEV (reference sequence). CDR3 nucleotide sequence: TGTGCCAGCAGCCCCGGACTAGCTGGGGAGCTGTTTTTT. It specifies CASSPGLAGELFF.

This clone occurred once. The chain has TRBV20-1 and TRBJ1-1; no definite D call. CDR3 size: 11 residues. The V end was cut by 5 bases, the J end by 0 bases, with 4 bases between. Germline V lookup: CDR1 DFQATT, CDR2 SNEGSKA (reference sequence). This chain's CDR3 is CSAYMNTEAFF. The CDR3 DNA reads TGCAGTGCTTACATGAACACTGAAGCTTTCTTT.

The gene calls are TRBV19 and TRBJ1-2; D gene unclear. V was pared by 5 bases and J by 7 bases, with 14 bases between. There are 13 residues in the CDR3. Germline-derived CDR1 and CDR2 are LNHDA and SQIVND (reference sequence). Here the CDR3 reads CASSSGVSRGYTF. The CDR3 nucleotides read TGTGCCAGTAGTTCGGGTGTGTCCCGTGGCTACACCTTC.

The J gene is TRBJ1-1, the V gene TRBV5-1; a weak D match, TRBD1 (6 bases). The CDR3 has 13 residues. The germline V gene has CDR1 SGHRS and CDR2 YFSETQ. Trimming cost V 2 bases and J 5 bases, with 10 bases left between them. CDR3 nucleotides: TGCGCCAGCAGCTTCAACAGGGAAACTGAAGCTTTCTTT. It yields the protein CASSFNRETEAFF. Full variable domain (rest looked up from reference TRBV5-1 and TRBJ1-1): KAGVTQTPRYLIKTRGQQVTLSCSPISGHRSVSWYQQTPGQGLQFLFEYFSETQRNKGNFPGRFSGRQFSNSRSEMNVSTLELGDSALYLCASSFNRETEAFFGQGTRLTVV.

V is TRBV20-1 and J is TRBJ1-3, with TRBD1 as a possible D gene (5 bases). CDR3 length: 11 residues. V gave up 7 bases and J gave up 4 bases, with 8 bases separating them. Per germline, CDR1 DFQATT and CDR2 SNEGSKA (reference sequence). The CDR3 reads CSVSGGNTIYF. In DNA form, the CDR3 reads TGCAGTGTGTCAGGGGGAAACACCATATATTTT.

This clone was seen a few times. The V and J genes are TRBV28 and TRBJ2-5; D is undetermined. The CDR3 length is 15 residues. V was shortened by 2 bases and J by 1 base, with 11 bases between the two germline ends. CDR1 is MDHEN, CDR2 SYDVKM, per germline. CDR3 amino acids: CASSLRLRSQETQYF. CDR3 nucleotide sequence: TGTGCCAGCAGTTTAAGGTTGAGGTCCCAAGAGACCCAGTACTTC.

The CDR3 coding sequence is TGTGCCAGCACCGAGACGGGGGTTGGAGAGCAGTACTTC. Translation gives CASTETGVGEQYF. The chain couples TRBV6-5 to TRBJ2-7; maybe TRBD2 (6 bases). Trimming pared 7 bases from V and 7 bases from J, leaving 17 bases between. CDR3 length: 13 amino acids. The germline CDR1 and CDR2 sequences are MNHEY and SVGAGI.

The sample holds one count of this clone. The chain employs TRBV6-6 and TRBJ1-2; 7 bases are shared with TRBD1. The CDR3 has 15 residues. V was pared by 9 bases and J by 5 bases, with 15 bases of the junction left unmatched. The germline V gene encodes CDR1 MNHNY and CDR2 SVGAGI (reference sequence). CDR3 in DNA: TGTGCCAGTACCTTTGACGTGAAGGGGGCTTATGGCTACACCTTC. This gives the protein CASTFDVKGAYGYTF.

The J gene is TRBJ1-4, the V gene TRBV19, with D perhaps matching TRBD1 (6 bases). The V end was cut by 7 bases, the J end by 4 bases, with 10 bases between. The CDR3 is 13 residues long. The germline CDR1 and CDR2 sequences are LNHDA and SQIVND (reference sequence). CDR3 sequence (DNA): TGTGCCAGTACAGGGGCAAATAATGAAAAACTGTTTTTT. It encodes CASTGANNEKLFF.

This chain links TRBV21-1 with TRBJ2-2; the table's D call TRBD1 went unverified against the DNA. TRBV21-1 is assigned pseudogene status. The CDR3 length is 16 residues. CDR3 protein: CASSRRDRANTGELFF. The CDR3, as DNA: TGTGCCAGCAGCAGGCGGGACAGGGCGAACACCGGGGAGCTGTTTTTT.

The gene calls are TRBV6-5 and TRBJ1-4, with TRBD1 matching over 10 bases. The germline V gene encodes CDR1 MNHEY and CDR2 SVGAGI. The length of the CDR3 is 15 residues. V dropped 2 bases and J dropped 8; count of bases not matched to a gene: 5. CDR3 DNA: TGTGCCAGCAGTTACCGGGACAGGGGTGGCGAAAAACTGTTTTTT. Translated, it gives CASSYRDRGGEKLFF.

Here the CDR3 reads CSARYYNEQFF. The CDR3, as DNA: TGCAGTGCTAGGTATTACAATGAGCAGTTCTTC. J is TRBJ2-1 and V is TRBV20-1, with D uncertain. V gave up 3 bases and J gave up 4 bases, with 4 bases separating them. There are 11 residues in the CDR3. From germline, CDR1 is DFQATT and CDR2 SNEGSKA (reference sequence).

The chain is built from TRBV28 and TRBJ1-1; 10 positions match TRBD1. The CDR3 is made up of 15 amino acids. Germline loops: CDR1 MDHEN, CDR2 SYDVKM. With 5 bases clipped from V and 3 bases from J, the junction kept 6 bases outside the gene matches. The CDR3 bases are TGTGCCAGCAGTCCGGACAGGGGGTTTTACACTGAAGCTTTCTTT. Translation: CASSPDRGFYTEAFF.

The rearrangement uses TRBV11-3 and TRBJ2-3, with TRBD2 as a possible D gene (5 bases). Germline assignment: CDR1 SGHNT and CDR2 YENEEA. The CDR3 has 14 amino acids. V gave up 4 bases and J gave up 5 bases, with 13 bases separating them. CDR3 DNA: TGTGCCAGCAGCTACGGACGAAGCGGAGATACGCAGTATTTT. Its protein is CASSYGRSGDTQYF.

This chain connects TRBV5-6 to TRBJ2-5, with D possibly TRBD2 on 6 matching bases. CDR1 is SGHDT, CDR2 YYEEEE, per germline. The CDR3 contains 14 residues. Trimming took 1 base from V and 4 from J, leaving 11 bases between them. CDR3 in DNA: TGTGCCAGCAGCTTGTGGCAGGGAGGAGAGACCCAGTACTTC. This translates into CASSLWQGGETQYF.

The rearrangement links TRBV3-1 (or the pseudogene TRBV3-2) to TRBJ1-2; TRBD1 might be the D (5 bases). V was shortened by 7 bases and J by 4 bases, with 16 bases between the two germline ends. The CDR3 contains 14 residues. The V gene's germline CDR1 is LGHDT and CDR2 YNNKEL (reference sequence). This CDR3 is CASTAGFGGYGYTF. CDR3 DNA sequence: TGTGCCAGCACCGCAGGGTTCGGCGGCTATGGCTACACCTTC.

J is TRBJ1-3 and V is TRBV5-6; D not resolved. V lost 3 bases to trimming and J lost 0 bases, with 19 bases between them. The CDR3 extends over 18 amino acids. Per germline, CDR1 SGHDT and CDR2 YYEEEE. CDR3 sequence reads: CASSSNRIRHLSGNTIYF. CDR3 coding DNA: TGTGCCAGCAGCTCAAACCGTATTAGACACCTCTCTGGAAACACCATATATTTT.

Regarding this clone: The junction shows a germline mismatch at one end, possibly a read error. The CDR3 region is CASSSLGQGGAF. Here the CDR3 DNA reads TGTGCCAGCAGTTCTCTCGGACAGGGTGGCGCCTTC. This chain uses TRBV28 with TRBJ1-2, with TRBD1 identical over 8 bases. CDR3 length equals 12 residues. Germline-derived CDR1 and CDR2 are MDHEN and SYDVKM.

CDR3 sequence: CASSLLLPGGIGNTIYF. The CDR3 region has the DNA TGTGCCAGCAGCTTACTCTTGCCAGGGGGTATTGGAAACACCATATATTTT. This chain links TRBV7-8 with TRBJ1-3; 7 nucleotides line up with TRBD1. Germline values: CDR1 SGHVS, CDR2 FQNEAQ. The trim removed 2 bases at V and 3 bases at J, leaving 10 bases unmatched. The CDR3 sequence is 17 residues long.

The chain couples TRBV6-5 to TRBJ1-5; TRBD1 matches at 8 bases. Trimming at V came to 6 bases and at J to 5 bases, leaving 6 bases not matched to a gene. The CDR3 is 14 amino acids. Per the germline V gene, CDR1 is MNHEY and CDR2 is SVGAGI. As DNA, the CDR3 is TGTGCCAGCAGCCGGGACAGGCCGGATCAGCCCCAGCATTTT. This encodes CASSRDRPDQPQHF.

The chain recombines TRBV7-2 with TRBJ1-6; 9 bases match TRBD1. Germline values: CDR1 SGHTA, CDR2 FQGNSA. CDR3 length equals 18 residues. V trimming: 2 bases; J trimming: 7 bases; junction bases outside the gene matches: 12. The CDR3 sequence: CASSLNYRWDRVNSPLHF. As DNA, the CDR3 is TGTGCCAGCAGCTTAAATTATAGGTGGGACAGGGTCAATTCACCCCTCCACTTT.

V gene TRBV3-1 (or the pseudogene TRBV3-2) combines with J gene TRBJ2-2; 14 bases agree with TRBD2. Germline V lookup: CDR1 LGHDT, CDR2 YNNKEL (reference sequence). With V trimmed by 3 bases and J by 1 base, 4 bases remained unmatched. This CDR3 has 18 amino acids. The CDR3, as DNA: TGTGCCAGCAGCCATGGACTAGCGGGGGGACGGAACACCGGGGAGCTGTTTTTT. It is translated as CASSHGLAGGRNTGELFF.

The CDR3 loop is CASSNRDRAGWTIYF. In nucleotides, the CDR3 is TGTGCCAGCAGTAACCGGGACAGGGCGGGATGGACCATATATTTT. The chain combines TRBV6-5 with TRBJ1-3; 9 bases fit TRBD1. V lost 5 bases to trimming and J lost 10 bases; unmatched junction nucleotides: 12. The CDR3 length is 15 residues. Germline CDR1 is MNHEY and CDR2 is SVGAGI.

This CDR3 is CASSIISNTEAFF. The CDR3 DNA sequence: TGTGCCAGTAGTATAATCTCGAACACTGAAGCTTTCTTT. The J gene is TRBJ1-1, the V gene TRBV19; D not resolved. Trimming stripped 2 bases from V and 1 base from J, with 5 bases between. CDR1 and CDR2 (germline): LNHDA, SQIVND (reference sequence). This CDR3 comprises 13 residues.

The chain joins TRBV18 to TRBJ2-2, with D uncertain. Deletions cut 1 base from V and 4 bases from J, with 7 bases between. CDR1 and CDR2 (germline): KGHSH, LQKENI. The length of the CDR3 is 14 residues. CDR3 residues: CASSPLGSTGELFF. The CDR3 nucleotides read TGTGCCAGCTCACCACTTGGCAGCACCGGGGAGCTGTTTTTT.

To note about this clone: This same CDR3 is encoded by further DNA sequences in the sample. V usage is TRBV7-9 and J usage is TRBJ2-2, with D possibly TRBD2 on 7 matching bases. The CDR3 spans 16 residues. Germline assignment: CDR1 SEHNR and CDR2 FQNEAQ (reference sequence). Trimming took 3 bases from V and 0 from J, leaving 11 bases between them. In DNA form, the CDR3 reads TGTGCCAGCAGCTTGTCCGGGGGGCCGAACACCGGGGAGCTGTTTTTT. This gives the protein CASSLSGGPNTGELFF.

This chain uses TRBV7-3 with TRBJ2-7; the match to TRBD2 covers 8 bases. Germline V lookup: CDR1 SGHTA, CDR2 FQGTGA. J gave up 3 bases and V 5 bases, and 6 bases lay outside the gene matches. CDR3 length equals 14 residues. CDR3 residues: CASSPAGTSYEQYF. DNA for the CDR3: TGTGCCAGCAGCCCGGCCGGGACTAGCTACGAGCAGTACTTC.

The chain uses TRBV7-7 and TRBJ2-5; 9 bases match TRBD2. The CDR3 is 16 amino acids. Germline trimming cut 1 base from V and 4 bases from J; bases unmatched to any gene: 7. Germline CDR1 reads SSHAT; CDR2 reads FNYEAQ (reference sequence). CDR3 sequence (DNA): TGTGCCAGCAGCTTAGGGCTAGCGGGATTGGGAGAGACCCAGTACTTC. Its translation is CASSLGLAGLGETQYF.

V and J are TRBV18 and TRBJ2-1; maybe TRBD1 (5 bases). Trimming left V 3 bases short and J 3 bases short, with 9 bases between. CDR1 and CDR2 (germline): KGHSH, LQKENI. The CDR3 runs 14 residues. The CDR3 sequence is CASSPMDIYNEQFF. CDR3 bases: TGTGCCAGCTCACCTATGGACATCTACAATGAGCAGTTCTTC. The full variable domain, with the rest looked up from reference TRBV18 and TRBJ2-1, is NAGVMQNPRHLVRRRGQEARLRCSPMKGHSHVYWYRQLPEEGLKFMVYLQKENIIDESGMPKERFSAEFPKEGPSILRIQQVVRGDSAAYFCASSPMDIYNEQFFGPGTRLTVL.